The entry below gives a single T cell receptor (beta chain) sequence along with its context. It lacks a known antigen. The record has no base qualities; no much larger clone is one base away. Using the deep immunoSEQ assay, multiplex PCR amplified TCR CDR3 regions from genomic DNA. Extracted genomic DNA from each cell subset was distributed evenly across all wells of several immunoSEQ 96-well plates, and each plate was treated as a replicate. For sorted subsets, roughly 200 ng of genomic DNA, equivalent to 25,000 to 35,000 T cell genomes, went into each replicate PCR. Purified libraries were measured with a Qubit 3.0 fluorometer, size-checked on a Bioanalyzer 2100, and measured again with the KAPA Library Quantification kit. A separate single-read 150-cycle Illumina NextSeq 550 flow cell was used to sequence each immunoSEQ 96-well plate. The authors' analysis ran thus. Because the immunoSEQ output held only junctional sequences and lacked quality scores, the filtering could not match the filtering applied to full-length reads. Sequences were annotated with PyIR, a Python wrapper for IgBLAST v1.9, using IMGT germline references to assign V/J genes and CDR3. Reads were removed for weak V/J assignments (E-value above 1e-6), missing CDR3, stop codons, out-of-frame junctions, or ambiguous translated residues. V3J clonotypes were defined by identical inferred V gene, J gene, and CDR3 amino acid sequence. Percentage overlap between repertoires was calculated by dividing the number of shared unique clonotypes by the size of the smaller repertoire. RTK rarefaction, the Chao1 estimator, and Recon v2.1 estimates of unobserved clonotypes were used to assess repertoire richness. Generation probabilities were computed with OLGA for all TCRbeta clonotypes obtained by the gDNA method from several donors. TCRdb holds this immuneACCESS table with in-frame rearrangements only. Some clones are missing; in checked studies, unresolved V genes explain under half, and the rest has no known cause. That table gives V, J and clone size, and the DNA gave D and trimming. Counted in this sample were about 2.3 million clones; around 93% of them appeared once. 0.37% of the sample is taken by the ten largest.

This record belongs to a study of shared clonotypes between healthy human individuals (dated by TCRdb to 2018 to 2021). At the level of the whole study: A couple of women and a few men aged 18 to 49 years were included in the cohort. For each donor, three plates each were used for CD4 naive and CD4 memory, two plates were used for CD8 naive, and one plate was used for CD8 memory. To estimate repertoire size and how much clonotypes are shared between individuals, the study performed deep sequencing of blood TCR repertoires from 4 to 6 healthy adults. To increase sequencing depth and limit assay-specific biases, different laboratories used diverse techniques to prepare libraries and sequence TCR repertoires. Each donor's leukapheresis produced roughly between about 0.8 and 10 billion PBMCs.

What the authors observed across the whole study: Higher generation probabilities were observed for clonotypes shared by all four sorted-subset donors than for non-shared clonotypes. Sampling was limited to blood, and TCR repertoires in tissue likely differ from TCR repertoires in blood. Rarefaction of sorted-subset datasets indicated incomplete sequencing despite the large sequencing depth. When several donors were compared, the shared fraction of clonotypes was 5% to 6.5% for naive CD4, more than 3% for naive CD8, 2% to 2.5% for memory CD4, and 0.35% to 0.5% for memory CD8. Pairwise subsampling indicated that sequencing depth was expected to affect the degree of clonotype sharing among donors. Larger estimated clonotype richness was generally found for naive subsets than for memory subsets. Because the study included a small number of donors, the genetic and exposure-history diversity represented was limited.

At the junction V is shortened by 3 bases and J by 2 bases, with 11 bases in between. Reading from cysteine to phenylalanine, the CDR3 counts 15 amino acids. Here the CDR3 DNA is all that survives: 45 bases in frame from base 1. In the germline V gene, CDR1 corresponds to MDHEN and CDR2 to SYDVKM. The donors were healthy, HIV-negative adults with no recently reported acute infections or vaccinations. Every donor was a Caucasian adult residing in Nashville, Tennessee, USA. CD4+ T cells were enriched through magnetic negative selection, after which naive cells were positively selected on CD45RA and the remaining negative fraction served as the memory subset. Blood was obtained by leukapheresis, after which PBMCs were separated by Ficoll-Histopaque density gradient centrifugation and cryopreserved in liquid nitrogen vapor phase. Purity and quantity of every magnetically sorted T cell population were checked by analytical flow cytometry. Each sorted fraction had its genomic DNA isolated and then quantified by UV absorbance on a Nanodrop 2000c.

This sequence was found in a young man in good health. Some clones in this sample may be carry-over from other donors' samples. The chain couples TRBV28 to TRBJ1-3, and perhaps TRBD1 as D gene, on 6 matching bases. Sequenced: naive CD4+ T cells from PBMCs. This specimen's cell subset or site label, per the study, means: CD45RA+ positively selected. The nucleotides are TGTGCCAGCAGTTTTGGCGGGGGCCCTGGAAACACCATATATTTT. Its coded protein is CASSFGGGPGNTIYF.